This T cell receptor beta chain was recovered during a study of T cell responses to AZD1222 COVID-19 vaccine. Background on the study: Second-dose intervals near 4 or 12 weeks were combined.

V lost 2 bases to trimming and J lost 3 bases; unmatched junction nucleotides: 3. Germline V gives CDR1 SGHDT, CDR2 YYEEEE. CDR3 size: 15 residues. Profiling relied on immunoSEQ multiplex PCR, and the TCRdb table lists in-frame clones only, not all of them. In the table there are about 120,000 clones, about 90% of which are singletons. On this clone: Its antigen is undetermined.

General study findings and limits: Donors were mostly white British, more females; clonal diversity possibly underestimated.

The clonotype comes from an adult in good health. The sample here was peripheral blood, taken on day 0 of AZD1222 vaccination. V is TRBV5-6 and J is TRBJ2-3; 10 bases match TRBD2. The CDR3 region has the DNA TGTGCCAGCAGCTTAGCGGGAGGGGGGACAGATACGCAGTATTTT. Its translation: CASSLAGGGTDTQYF.